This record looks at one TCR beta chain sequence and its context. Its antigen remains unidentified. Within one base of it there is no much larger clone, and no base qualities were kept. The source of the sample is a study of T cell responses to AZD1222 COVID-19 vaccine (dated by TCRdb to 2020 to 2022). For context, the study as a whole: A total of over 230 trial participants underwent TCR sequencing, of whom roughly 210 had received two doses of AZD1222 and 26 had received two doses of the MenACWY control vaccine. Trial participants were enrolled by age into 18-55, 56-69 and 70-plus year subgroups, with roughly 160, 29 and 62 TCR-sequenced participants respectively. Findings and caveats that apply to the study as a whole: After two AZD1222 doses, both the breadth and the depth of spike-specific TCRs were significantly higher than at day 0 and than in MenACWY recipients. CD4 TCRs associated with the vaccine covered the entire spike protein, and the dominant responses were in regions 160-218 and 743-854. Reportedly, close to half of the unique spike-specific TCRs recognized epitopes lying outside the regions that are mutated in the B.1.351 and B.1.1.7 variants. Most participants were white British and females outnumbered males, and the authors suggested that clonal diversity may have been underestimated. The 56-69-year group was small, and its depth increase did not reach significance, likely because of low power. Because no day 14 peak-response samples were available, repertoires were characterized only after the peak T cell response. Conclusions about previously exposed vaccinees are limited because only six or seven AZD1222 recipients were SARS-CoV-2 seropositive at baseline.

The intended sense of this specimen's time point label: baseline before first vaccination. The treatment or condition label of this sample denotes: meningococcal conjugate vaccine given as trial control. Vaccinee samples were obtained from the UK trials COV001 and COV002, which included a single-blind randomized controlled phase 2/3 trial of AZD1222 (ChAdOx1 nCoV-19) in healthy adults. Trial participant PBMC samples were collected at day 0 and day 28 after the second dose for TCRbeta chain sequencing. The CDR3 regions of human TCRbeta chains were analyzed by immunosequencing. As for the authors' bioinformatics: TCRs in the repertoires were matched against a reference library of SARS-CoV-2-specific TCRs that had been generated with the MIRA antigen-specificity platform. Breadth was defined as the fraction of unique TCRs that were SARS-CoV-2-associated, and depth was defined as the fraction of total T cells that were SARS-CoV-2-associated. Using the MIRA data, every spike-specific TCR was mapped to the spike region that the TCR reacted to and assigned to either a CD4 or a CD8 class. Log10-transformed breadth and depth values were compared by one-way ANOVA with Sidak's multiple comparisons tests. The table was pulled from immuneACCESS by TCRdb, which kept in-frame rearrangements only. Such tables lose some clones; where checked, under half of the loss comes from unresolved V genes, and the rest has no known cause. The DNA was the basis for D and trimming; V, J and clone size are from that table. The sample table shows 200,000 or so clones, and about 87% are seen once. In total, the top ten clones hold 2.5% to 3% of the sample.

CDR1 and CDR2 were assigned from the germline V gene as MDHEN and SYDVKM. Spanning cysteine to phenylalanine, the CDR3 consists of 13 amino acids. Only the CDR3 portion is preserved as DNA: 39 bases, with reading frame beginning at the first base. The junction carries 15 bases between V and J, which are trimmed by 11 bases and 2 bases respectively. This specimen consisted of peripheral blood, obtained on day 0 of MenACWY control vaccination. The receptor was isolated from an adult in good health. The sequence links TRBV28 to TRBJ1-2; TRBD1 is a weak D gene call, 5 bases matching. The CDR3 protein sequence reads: CAEGRGKNYGYTF. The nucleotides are TGTGCCGAGGGTCGGGGCAAAAACTATGGCTACACCTTC.